The sequence of this T cell receptor (beta chain) was determined in a study of T cell responses to AZD1222 COVID-19 vaccine. General study points: Unmutated variant regions are reportedly targeted by nearly half of spike-specific TCRs. Donors skewed white British and female; clonal diversity was possibly underestimated. The study found vaccine-associated CD4 TCRs spanning spike, dominant at 160-218 and 743-854. There were repertoire samples only from the period after the peak T cell response.

With regard to this clone: As yet, its antigen is unknown.

Germline V gene lookup returns CDR1 SGHTA and CDR2 FQGTGA. V was pared by 5 bases and J by 3 bases, with 6 bases of the junction left unmatched. The CDR3 is 14 amino acids. Clones were read by immunoSEQ multiplex PCR, and TCRdb kept only the in-frame ones, dropping some. The sample consists of about 120,000 clones, about 92% of them appearing once. The origin of this receptor is an adult in good health. The chain combines TRBV7-3 with TRBJ2-7; 8 positions match TRBD1. The sequenced sample was peripheral blood, obtained on day 0 of AZD1222 vaccination. Here the CDR3 DNA reads TGTGCCAGCAGCCTCCAGGGGGCAATCTACGAGCAGTACTTC. Translating it yields CASSLQGAIYEQYF.